Each of the 14 T cell receptor beta chains below was sequenced from the same sample in a study of blood T cell repertoires in COVID-19 (TCRdb year 2020). Receptor libraries were prepared by the immunoSEQ multiplex PCR assay. TCRdb took over this immuneACCESS table, retaining in-frame rearrangements with V and J assigned. Such tables are incomplete; in checked studies, under half of the missing clones stem from an unresolved V gene, and the remainder is unexplained. This sample lists 250,000 to 350,000 clones; 70% to 90% were detected once. The top ten clones comprise roughly 4% of the sample. Input material: PBMCs or T cells enriched from blood (not recorded which). The source is a woman in her twenties or thirties who had recovered from COVID-19.

The rearrangement joins TRBV28 to TRBJ1-5; weak D call: TRBD1 (6 bases). This CDR3 has 15 residues. The germline V and J ends were trimmed by 1 base and 7 bases, with 14 bases remaining between them. Germline V gene sequence: CDR1 MDHEN, CDR2 SYDVKM. The CDR3 bases are TGTGCCAGCAGTTTATTTTGGCCAGGGGTCCAGCCCCAGCATTTT. Amino acids: CASSLFWPGVQPQHF. Looking up the rest from reference TRBV28 and TRBJ1-5 gives the full variable domain: DVKVTQSSRYLVKRTGEKVFLECVQDMDHENMFWYRQDPGLGLRLIYFSYDVKMKEKGDIPEGYSVSREKKERFSLILESASTNQTSMYLCASSLFWPGVQPQHFGDGTRLSIL.

This rearrangement joins TRBV28 to TRBJ2-7, with D possibly matching TRBD1 (5 bases). The V end was cut by 6 bases, the J end by 0 bases, with 24 bases between. Germline values: CDR1 MDHEN, CDR2 SYDVKM. This CDR3 contains 18 residues. DNA of the CDR3: TGTGCCAGCAGCTCACACGCAGGGCAGCGACCCTTCTCCTACGAGCAGTACTTC. Translating it yields CASSSHAGQRPFSYEQYF.

The chain couples TRBV7-9 to TRBJ1-2; 8 nucleotides agree with TRBD1. The CDR3 consists of 14 residues. Germline V gene data show CDR1 as SEHNR and CDR2 as FQNEAQ (reference sequence). The junction had 8 bases not matched to a gene; V was cut back by 5 bases and J by 6 bases. The DNA of the CDR3 is TGTGCCAGCAGCATGGACAGGGCCCTGGATGGCTACACCTTC. It is translated as CASSMDRALDGYTF.

The chain joins TRBV18 to TRBJ1-2, with 12 bases lining up with TRBD1. V lost 5 bases, J lost 6 bases, and 7 bases stayed unmatched. Germline V gene sequence: CDR1 KGHSH, CDR2 LQKENI. The CDR3 has 15 residues. The CDR3 DNA reads TGTGCCAGCTCAACAACCGGGACAGGGGGCGATGGCTACACCTTC. It specifies CASSTTGTGGDGYTF.

The CDR3 protein is CASRSIPVRTEAFF. CDR3 in DNA: TGTGCCAGCAGATCCATTCCCGTTCGGACTGAAGCTTTCTTT. The rearrangement joins TRBV28 to TRBJ1-1; D gene unclear. CDR1 and CDR2 from the germline V gene are MDHEN and SYDVKM. CDR3 length: 14 amino acids. Trimming pared 6 bases from V and 5 bases from J, leaving 16 bases between.

The chain joins TRBV19 to TRBJ1-4; D ambiguous. This CDR3 spans 14 amino acids. Deletions cut 5 bases from V and 10 bases from J, with 17 bases between. CDR1 and CDR2 from the germline V gene are LNHDA and SQIVND (reference sequence). In nucleotides, the CDR3 is TGTGCCAGTAGTCCGGGAATAGGGAGTGGAAAACTGTTTTTT. Translated, it gives CASSPGIGSGKLFF.

This sequence joins TRBV2 and TRBJ1-1, with D unresolved. Trimming removed 6 bases at V and 6 bases at J, with 8 bases between. The CDR3 is 11 amino acids. Germline V gene data show CDR1 as SNHLY and CDR2 as FYNNEI. The CDR3 DNA reads as TGTGCCAGCAGAGTGGCACCTGAAGCTTTCTTT. Its translation is CASRVAPEAFF.

The rearrangement joins TRBV5-1 to TRBJ1-1; weak D call: TRBD1 (6 bases). The CDR3 length is 15 residues. Germline CDR1 reads SGHRS; CDR2 reads YFSETQ. Trimming pared 2 bases from V and 0 bases from J, leaving 11 bases between. DNA of the CDR3: TGCGCCAGCAGCTTCGGGCAGGGGATGAACACTGAAGCTTTCTTT. Residues: CASSFGQGMNTEAFF.

This clone was seen only once. The CDR3 here is CASSPGGDTEAFF. The DNA for the CDR3 is TGTGCCAGCAGCCCGGGGGGGGACACTGAAGCTTTCTTT. The V and J genes are TRBV7-9 and TRBJ1-1, with a possible D match to TRBD1 (5 bases). CDR1 and CDR2 (germline): SEHNR, FQNEAQ (reference sequence). The CDR3 has 13 amino acids. Trimming took off 5 bases at V and 3 bases at J, with 10 bases between the two ends.

This chain connects TRBV5-1 to TRBJ2-3; 10 positions match TRBD1. V trimming: 0 bases; J trimming: 4 bases; junction bases outside the gene matches: 11. Germline loops: CDR1 SGHRS, CDR2 YFSETQ. This CDR3 contains 18 residues. CDR3 coding DNA: TGCGCCAGCAGCTTGGTTAAGACAGGGGGCGAGATCGCAGATACGCAGTATTTT. Encoded protein: CASSLVKTGGEIADTQYF.

The V call is TRBV30, the J call TRBJ2-3, with D possibly being TRBD2 (5 bases). This CDR3 has 14 residues. Trimming removed 1 base from V and 6 bases from J, with 14 bases in between. CDR1 and CDR2 from the germline V gene are GTSNPN and SVGIG (reference sequence). The CDR3 here is CAWSGTMEVDTQYF. The DNA for the CDR3 is TGTGCCTGGAGTGGCACTATGGAGGTGGATACGCAGTATTTT. The full variable domain, with the rest looked up from reference TRBV30 and TRBJ2-3, is SQTIHQWPATLVQPVGSPLSLECTVEGTSNPNLYWYRQAAGRGLQLLFYSVGIGQISSEVPQNLSASRPQDRQFILSSKKLLLSDSGFYLCAWSGTMEVDTQYFGPGTRLTVL.

The chain has TRBV5-4 and TRBJ2-7; a weak D match, TRBD1 (5 bases). This CDR3 contains 14 residues. CDR1 and CDR2 (germline): SGHNT, YYREEE (reference sequence). V was trimmed by 6 bases and J by 1 base, leaving 14 bases between them. CDR3 nucleotide sequence: TGTGCCAGCACCCCTGACAGATTGTCCTACGAGCAGTACTTC. The encoded protein is CASTPDRLSYEQYF.

The chain uses TRBV19 and TRBJ2-5, with TRBD2 matching 14 bases. Per germline, CDR1 LNHDA and CDR2 SQIVND (reference sequence). This CDR3 region has 15 residues. Trimming removed 5 bases from V and 4 bases from J; junction bases left unmatched: 3. The CDR3 DNA sequence: TGTGCCAGTAGTTCCGGGACTAGCGGGAGAGAGACCCAGTACTTC. Translated: CASSSGTSGRETQYF.

This rearrangement joins TRBV28 to TRBJ2-1, with TRBD1 matching 7 bases. The CDR3 runs to 13 residues. V lost 7 bases, J lost 8 bases, and 8 bases stayed unmatched. The germline V gene encodes CDR1 MDHEN and CDR2 SYDVKM. This chain's CDR3 is CASTPGGSDEQFF. In DNA form, the CDR3 reads TGTGCCAGCACTCCAGGGGGTAGCGATGAGCAGTTCTTC. Using reference TRBV28 and TRBJ2-1 for the parts outside the CDR3, the full variable domain is DVKVTQSSRYLVKRTGEKVFLECVQDMDHENMFWYRQDPGLGLRLIYFSYDVKMKEKGDIPEGYSVSREKKERFSLILESASTNQTSMYLCASTPGGSDEQFFGPGTRLTVL.